This T cell receptor beta chain was documented in a study of OX40 agonist ivuxolimab in advanced cancers. Sequencing was performed with immunoSEQ multiplex PCR; in TCRdb, only in-frame clones are kept and a portion is missing. The data show approximately 15,000 clones, 84% seen once. This CDR3 is 14 amino acids long. The ends were cut back, 0 bases at V and 6 bases at J, with 15 bases in the middle. Germline lookup yields CDR1 GTSNPN and CDR2 SVGIG (reference sequence). The TCR was taken from an adult with an advanced solid tumor such as melanoma, head and neck, liver or kidney cancer. This chain joins TRBV30 and TRBJ2-7; D may be TRBD2 (7 bases). The starting material was CD4+ or CD8+ T cells sorted from blood, obtained in a trial of the OX40 agonist ivuxolimab. The CDR3 bases are TGTGCCTGGAGTGTACTCGGGGGGCTCGCCGAGCAGTACTTC. Residues: CAWSVLGGLAEQYF.